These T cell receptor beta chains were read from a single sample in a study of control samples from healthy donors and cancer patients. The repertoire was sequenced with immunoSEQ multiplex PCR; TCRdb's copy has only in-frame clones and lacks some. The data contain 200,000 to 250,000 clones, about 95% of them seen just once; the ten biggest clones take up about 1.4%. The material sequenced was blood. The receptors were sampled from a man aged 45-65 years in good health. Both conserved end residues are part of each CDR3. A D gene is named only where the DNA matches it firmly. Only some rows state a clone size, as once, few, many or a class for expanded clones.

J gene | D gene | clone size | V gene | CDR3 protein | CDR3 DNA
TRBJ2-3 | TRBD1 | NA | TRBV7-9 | CASSSRTGLTDTQYF | TGTGCCAGCAGCTCTAGGACAGGGCTCACAGATACGCAGTATTTT
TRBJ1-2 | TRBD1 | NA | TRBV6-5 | CATGTGGGFYGYTF | TGTGCCACCGGGACAGGGGGTGGATTCTATGGCTACACCTTC
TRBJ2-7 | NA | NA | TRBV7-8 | CASSLPGLSYEQYF | TGTGCCAGCAGCTTACCAGGACTTTCCTACGAGCAGTACTTC
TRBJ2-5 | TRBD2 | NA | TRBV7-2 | CASSLARTSGGRAQYF | TGTGCCAGCAGCTTAGCGCGGACTAGCGGGGGCAGGGCCCAGTACTTC
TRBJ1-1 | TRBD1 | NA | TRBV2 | CASRRQGTNTEAFF | TGTGCCAGCAGACGACAGGGAACTAACACTGAAGCTTTCTTT
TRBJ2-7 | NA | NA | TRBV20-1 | CSARWLSEQYF | TGCAGTGCTAGGTGGCTATCCGAGCAGTACTTC
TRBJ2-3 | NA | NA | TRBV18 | CASSQGAPMNTQYF | TGTGCCAGCTCTCAAGGGGCTCCTATGAATACGCAGTATTTT
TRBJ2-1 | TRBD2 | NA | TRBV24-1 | CATGASGASTYNEQFF | TGTGCCACCGGGGCTAGCGGGGCGAGCACCTACAATGAGCAGTTCTTC
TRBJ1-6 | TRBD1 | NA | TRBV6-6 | CASSPRTGGTRSSYNSPLHF | TGTGCCAGCAGTCCACGGACAGGGGGGACTCGGAGCTCCTATAATTCACCCCTCCACTTT
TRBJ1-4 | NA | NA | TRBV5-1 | CASSFMGIGEKLFF | TGCGCCAGCAGCTTTATGGGGATCGGTGAAAAACTGTTTTTT
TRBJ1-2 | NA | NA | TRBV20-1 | CSASISSFLGGYTF | TGCAGTGCTAGTATCAGTAGTTTTCTAGGGGGCTACACCTTC
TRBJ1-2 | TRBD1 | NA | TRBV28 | CAILGTGGTTNYGYTF | TGTGCCATACTCGGGACAGGGGGAACTACTAACTATGGCTACACCTTC
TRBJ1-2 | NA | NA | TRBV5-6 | CASSPAGYNYGYTF | TGTGCCAGCAGCCCGGCGGGGTATAACTATGGCTACACCTTC
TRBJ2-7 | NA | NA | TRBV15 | CATRKSGGSGYHEQYF | TGTGCCACCAGGAAAAGTGGCGGATCGGGGTACCACGAGCAGTACTTC
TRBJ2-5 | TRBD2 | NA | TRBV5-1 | CASSERLAGAGETQYF | TGCGCCAGCAGCGAAAGACTAGCGGGGGCGGGGGAGACCCAGTACTTC
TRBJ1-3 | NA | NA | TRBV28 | CASYLSGASGNTIYF | TGTGCCAGTTACCTCAGTGGGGCCTCTGGAAACACCATATATTTT
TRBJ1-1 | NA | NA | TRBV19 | CASGPVEGRTEAFF | TGTGCCAGTGGTCCCGTGGAGGGGCGGACTGAAGCTTTCTTT
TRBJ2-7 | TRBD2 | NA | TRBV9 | CASSATSGVYEQYF | TGTGCCAGCAGCGCGACCAGCGGGGTCTACGAGCAGTACTTC
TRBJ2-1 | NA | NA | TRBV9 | CASSLLGGSDGEQFF | TGTGCCAGCAGCTTATTAGGAGGAAGCGACGGTGAGCAGTTCTTC
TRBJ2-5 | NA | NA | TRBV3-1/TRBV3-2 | CASSQAGQETQYF | TGTGCCAGCAGCCAAGCTGGGCAGGAGACCCAGTACTTC
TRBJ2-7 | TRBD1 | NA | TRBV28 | CASRTRQGGEYF | TGTGCCAGCAGAACTAGACAGGGGGGGGAGTACTTC
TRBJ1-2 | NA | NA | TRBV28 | CASSYSGNYGYTF | TGTGCCAGCAGTTACAGTGGAAACTATGGCTACACCTTC
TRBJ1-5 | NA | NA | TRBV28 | CASSKGHSNQPQHF | TGTGCCAGCAGCAAAGGGCATAGCAATCAGCCCCAGCATTTT
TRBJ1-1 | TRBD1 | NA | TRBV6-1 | CASSEWGTGKLGGTEAFF | TGTGCCAGCAGTGAATGGGGGACAGGGAAGTTAGGGGGCACTGAAGCTTTCTTT
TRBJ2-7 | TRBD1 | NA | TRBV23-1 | CASSLGTVGYEQYF | TGCGCCAGCAGTCTTGGGACAGTGGGTTACGAGCAGTACTTC
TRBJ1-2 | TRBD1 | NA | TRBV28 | CASSLTGEVYGYTF | TGTGCCAGCAGTTTAACAGGGGAAGTGTATGGCTACACCTTC
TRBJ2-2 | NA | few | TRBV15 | CATRSDTGELFF | TGTGCCACCAGGAGCGACACCGGGGAGCTGTTTTTT
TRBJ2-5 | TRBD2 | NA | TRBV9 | CASSVFSGAGGETQYF | TGTGCCAGCAGCGTATTTTCGGGGGCGGGGGGAGAGACCCAGTACTTC
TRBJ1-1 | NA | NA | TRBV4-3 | CASSQPPNTEAFF | TGCGCCAGCAGCCAACCTCCGAACACTGAAGCTTTCTTT
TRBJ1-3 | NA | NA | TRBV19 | CASNRDRRNTIYF | TGTGCCAGTAACCGGGACCGCCGAAACACCATATATTTT
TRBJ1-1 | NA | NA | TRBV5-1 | CASSSQVNTEAFF | TGCGCCAGCAGCAGTCAAGTGAACACTGAAGCTTTCTTT
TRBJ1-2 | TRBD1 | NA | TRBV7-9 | CASSPQGYGYTF | TGTGCCAGCAGCCCACAGGGGTATGGCTACACCTTC
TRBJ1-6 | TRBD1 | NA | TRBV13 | CASSFGGTANSPLHF | TGTGCCAGCAGCTTTGGGGGGACAGCGAATTCACCCCTCCACTTT
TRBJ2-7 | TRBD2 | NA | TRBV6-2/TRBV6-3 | CASSYSSGGTNEQYF | TGTGCCAGCAGTTATTCTAGCGGGGGGACGAACGAGCAGTACTTC
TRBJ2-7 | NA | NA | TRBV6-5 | CASSYRESYEQYF | TGTGCCAGCAGTTACCGGGAGTCCTACGAGCAGTACTTC
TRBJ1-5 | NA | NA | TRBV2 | CASTPSRRNQPQHF | TGTGCCAGCACGCCGTCGAGGAGGAATCAGCCCCAGCATTTT
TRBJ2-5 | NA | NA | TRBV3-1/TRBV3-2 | CASSQWQSTETQYF | TGTGCCAGCAGCCAATGGCAGAGCACGGAGACCCAGTACTTC
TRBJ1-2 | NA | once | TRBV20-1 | CSASGEGPGKGYTF | TGCAGTGCTAGTGGGGAAGGCCCGGGAAAAGGCTACACCTTC
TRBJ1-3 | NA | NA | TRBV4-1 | CASSQGRQGNTIYF | TGCGCCAGCAGCCAAGGTCGACAGGGAAACACCATATATTTT
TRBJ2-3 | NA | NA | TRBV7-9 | CASSLAGSTDTQYF | TGTGCCAGCAGCTTAGCGGGGTCCACAGATACGCAGTATTTT
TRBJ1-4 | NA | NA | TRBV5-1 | CASSLDTHEKLFF | TGCGCCAGCAGCTTGGATACCCATGAAAAACTGTTTTTT
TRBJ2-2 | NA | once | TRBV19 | CASTTRGLGTGELFF | TGTGCCAGTACGACCCGGGGGCTCGGGACCGGGGAGCTGTTTTTT
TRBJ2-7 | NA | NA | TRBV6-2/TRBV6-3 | CASSWPGGASEQYF | TGTGCCAGCAGCTGGCCTGGGGGGGCATCCGAGCAGTACTTC
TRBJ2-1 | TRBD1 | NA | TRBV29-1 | CSVEGQGGTYNEQFF | TGCAGCGTTGAGGGACAGGGGGGCACCTACAATGAGCAGTTCTTC
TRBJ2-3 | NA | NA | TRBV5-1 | CASSLTGDPTDTQYF | TGCGCCAGCAGCTTGACCGGGGATCCCACAGATACGCAGTATTTT
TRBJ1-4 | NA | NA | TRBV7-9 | CASSSDPRSQTNEKLFF | TGTGCCAGCAGCTCAGACCCGAGGAGCCAAACTAATGAAAAACTGTTTTTT
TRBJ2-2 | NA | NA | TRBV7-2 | CASSLVRHTGELFF | TGTGCCAGCAGCTTAGTAAGACACACCGGGGAGCTGTTTTTT
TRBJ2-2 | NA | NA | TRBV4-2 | CASSQDLGETRRELFF | TGTGCCAGCAGCCAAGATCTGGGGGAAACGAGAAGGGAGCTGTTTTTT
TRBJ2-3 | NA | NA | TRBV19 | CASTLGYRTDTQYF | TGTGCCAGTACCCTCGGGTACCGCACAGATACGCAGTATTTT
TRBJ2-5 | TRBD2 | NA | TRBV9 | CASSSSGGTTETQYF | TGTGCCAGCAGCTCTAGCGGGGGGACAACAGAGACCCAGTACTTC
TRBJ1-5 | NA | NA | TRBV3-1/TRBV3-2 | CASSQDLSNQPQHF | TGTGCCAGCAGCCAAGATTTGAGCAATCAGCCCCAGCATTTT
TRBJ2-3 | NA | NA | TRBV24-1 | CATSGSDKVPTQYF | TGTGCCACCAGTGGGTCAGACAAAGTCCCTACGCAGTATTTT
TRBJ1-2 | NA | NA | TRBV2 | CASTPDSYGYTF | TGTGCCAGCACCCCCGACAGTTATGGCTACACCTTC